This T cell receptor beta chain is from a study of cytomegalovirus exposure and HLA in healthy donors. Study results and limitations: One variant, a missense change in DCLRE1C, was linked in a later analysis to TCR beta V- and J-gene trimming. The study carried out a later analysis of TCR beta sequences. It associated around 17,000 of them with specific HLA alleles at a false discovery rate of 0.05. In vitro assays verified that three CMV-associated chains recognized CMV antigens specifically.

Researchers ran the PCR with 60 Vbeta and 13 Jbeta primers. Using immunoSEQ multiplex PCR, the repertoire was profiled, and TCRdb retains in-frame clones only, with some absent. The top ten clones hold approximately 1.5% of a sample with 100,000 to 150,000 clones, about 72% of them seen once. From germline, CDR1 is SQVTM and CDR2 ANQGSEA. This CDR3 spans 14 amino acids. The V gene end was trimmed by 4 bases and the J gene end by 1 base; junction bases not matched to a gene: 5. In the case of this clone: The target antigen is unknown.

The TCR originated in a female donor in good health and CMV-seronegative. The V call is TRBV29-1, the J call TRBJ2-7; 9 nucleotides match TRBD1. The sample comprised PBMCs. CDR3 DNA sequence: TGCAGCGTTGTGGGGGGACAGGGATCCTACGAGCAGTACTTC. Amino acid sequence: CSVVGGQGSYEQYF.